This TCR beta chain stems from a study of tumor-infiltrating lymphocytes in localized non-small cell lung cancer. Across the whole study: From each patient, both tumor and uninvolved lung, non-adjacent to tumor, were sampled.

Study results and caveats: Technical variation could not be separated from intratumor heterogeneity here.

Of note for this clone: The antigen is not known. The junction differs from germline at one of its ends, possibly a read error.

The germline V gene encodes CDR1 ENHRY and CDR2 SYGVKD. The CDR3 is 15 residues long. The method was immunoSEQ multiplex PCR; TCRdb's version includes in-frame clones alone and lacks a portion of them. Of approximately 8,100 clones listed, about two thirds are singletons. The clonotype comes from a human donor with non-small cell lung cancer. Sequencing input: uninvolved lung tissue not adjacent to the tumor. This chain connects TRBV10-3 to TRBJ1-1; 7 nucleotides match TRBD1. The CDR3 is CAISESIGGGGVHLF. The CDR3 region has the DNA TGTGCCATCAGTGAGTCAATCGGAGGAGGGGGCGTCCATCTCTTT.